The clone carrying this T cell receptor (beta chain) has a handful of counts. Antigen unknown. Given a much more abundant clone one base away, this may be a read error. The conserved phenylalanine or tryptophan is not found at the CDR3 terminus, so this likely reflects a read error. V lost 0 bases and J lost 7, with 7 bases in between. The CDR3 covers 13 residues. Germline V gene data show CDR1 as SGHTA and CDR2 as FQGNSA. Bulk tissue was left unsorted, and RNA and DNA were co-extracted from 20-30 mg of it. The data originate from a study of tumor-infiltrating lymphocytes in primary liver carcinoma. Study context: The study enrolled male and female patients aged 30 to 69 years.

Constant-region priming of 500 ng total RNA yielded TCR beta cDNA. Nested multiplex PCR, run for three rounds with slightly modified ARM-PCR, yielded TCR beta libraries. PCR rounds one and two used TRBV1-TRBV30 forward primers with a C-beta reverse primer for roughly 9 cycles each. TCRdb recomputed calls from the multiplex PCR reads with MiXCR, one row per CDR3 protein. The sample lists over 35,000 distinct CDR3 sequences, roughly 73% occurring once. Broader study findings: Tumor top-250-clone fractions significantly exceeded those of blood (p = 0.039).

Sequencing used liver tumor tissue from sampling region 2. This sample's subset: tumor region T2, inferior pole. V is TRBV7-2 and J is TRBJ2-1; a weak D match, TRBD1 (5 bases). The TCR sequence derives from a man aged 35-49 years with primary liver carcinoma and hepatitis B virus infection. CDR3 region: CASSLAKGNEQFS. The CDR3 nucleotides are TGTGCCAGCAGCTTAGCCAAGGGGAATGAGCAGTTCTCC.